Below, 16 T cell receptor beta chains from the same sample are listed, as sequenced in a study of cytomegalovirus exposure and HLA in healthy donors. In the PCR, 60 Vbeta and 13 Jbeta primers were used. The table came from immunoSEQ multiplex PCR; TCRdb's copy has only in-frame clones and leaves some out. Here the sample spans 64,000 or so clones, roughly 64% being singletons. The material sequenced was PBMCs. Source of these receptors: a man aged 35-49 years in good health and CMV-seropositive.

The chain uses TRBV5-8 and TRBJ1-2; maybe TRBD1 (5 bases). V was clipped by 4 bases and J by 2 bases, with 12 bases between them. This CDR3 spans 14 amino acids. Germline V gene lookup returns CDR1 SGHTS and CDR2 YDEGEE. The CDR3 coding sequence is TGTGCCAGCAGCATCGGGGGACGGAACTATGGCTACACCTTC. Its protein product is CASSIGGRNYGYTF.

A few counts support this clone. CDR3 loop: CASSLDRVITEAFF. The CDR3 DNA follows: TGTGCCAGCAGTTTAGACAGAGTAATCACTGAAGCTTTCTTT. The V gene is TRBV28, the J gene TRBJ1-1, with D perhaps matching TRBD1 (5 bases). The CDR3 covers 14 residues. CDR1 is MDHEN and CDR2 is SYDVKM in the germline V gene. V gave up 2 bases and J gave up 4 bases, with 11 bases separating them.

The chain links TRBV30 to TRBJ1-1; D might be TRBD1 (5 bases). V gave up 4 bases and J gave up 7 bases, with 13 bases separating them. The CDR3 is 12 residues long. Per germline, CDR1 GTSNPN and CDR2 SVGIG (reference sequence). The CDR3 region has the DNA TGTGCCTGGATCAGGGACTTAAATGAAGCTTTCTTT. It is translated as CAWIRDLNEAFF.

This clone was seen only a few times. The chain is built from TRBV7-2 and TRBJ1-2; D might be TRBD1 (6 bases). Germline V gene lookup returns CDR1 SGHTA and CDR2 FQGNSA. The length of the CDR3 is 16 residues. V lost 5 bases to trimming and J lost 8 bases, with 24 bases between them. Here the CDR3 reads CASSETPGARTEGYTF. As DNA, the CDR3 is TGTGCCAGCAGCGAAACCCCCGGGGCCCGGACAGAAGGCTACACCTTC.

The V call is TRBV7-2, the J call TRBJ2-6; no definite D call. Trimming removed 6 bases at V and 1 base at J, with 4 bases between. The CDR3 totals 13 residues. Germline-derived CDR1 and CDR2 are SGHTA and FQGNSA. CDR3 in amino acids: CASRLSGANVLTF. In DNA form, the CDR3 reads TGTGCCAGCAGACTGTCTGGGGCCAACGTCCTGACTTTC.

The V gene is TRBV18, the J gene TRBJ2-5; a weak D match, TRBD1 (6 bases). V lost 3 bases to trimming and J lost 0 bases, with 8 bases between them. This CDR3 spans 14 amino acids. CDR1 is KGHSH and CDR2 is LQKENI in the germline V gene. The CDR3 bases are TGTGCCAGCTCACCGAACAGGGACCAAGAGACCCAGTACTTC. This codes for CASSPNRDQETQYF.

In the case of this clone: At one end, the junction sequence differs from germline, possibly due to a read error. The V call is TRBV6-1, the J call TRBJ1-2; 7 bases are a match to TRBD1. The CDR3 contains 8 residues. CDR1 MNHNS and CDR2 SASEGT come from the germline V gene. The CDR3 sequence is CASKGQNF. In DNA, the CDR3 is TGTGCCAGCAAGGGACAGAACTTC.

This sequence joins TRBV19 and TRBJ1-2; 7 bases are shared with TRBD1. The CDR3 runs to 14 residues. Germline V gives CDR1 LNHDA, CDR2 SQIVND (reference sequence). Germline trimming cut 5 bases from V and 5 bases from J; bases unmatched to any gene: 8. The CDR3 coding sequence is TGTGCCAGTAGTCTGACAGGGTCGGGGTATGGCTACACCTTC. Amino acids: CASSLTGSGYGYTF.

The chain combines TRBV6-5 with TRBJ1-4, with D perhaps TRBD1 (5 bases). Germline V CDR1 and CDR2: MNHEY, SVGAGI. This CDR3 contains 16 residues. The V gene lost 2 bases and the J gene lost 7 bases, with 17 bases spanning the gap. The CDR3 DNA is TGTGCCAGCAGTTACCCCACAACTATGGGGCGTGAAAAACTGTTTTTT. It specifies CASSYPTTMGREKLFF.

The table lists this clone with a few counts. The junction shows a germline mismatch at one end, possibly a read error. The chain employs TRBV25-1 and TRBJ2-2; weak D call: TRBD1 (6 bases). This CDR3 region has 13 residues. Germline CDR1 and CDR2: MGHDK and SYGVNS. CDR3 nucleotides: TGTGTCAGCAGAGACACAGGGACCGGGGCGCTGTTTTTT. Its translation is CVSRDTGTGALFF.

This chain links TRBV6-5 with TRBJ1-5; 8 nucleotides align to TRBD1. Unmatched junction bases numbered 3, after V lost 6 bases and J lost 5 bases. Germline V gives CDR1 MNHEY, CDR2 SVGAGI. The CDR3 runs to 13 residues. The DNA of the CDR3 is TGTGCCAGCAGACCGACAGGGGATCAGCCCCAGCATTTT. It encodes CASRPTGDQPQHF.

V usage is TRBV27 and J usage is TRBJ1-1, with 7 bases matching TRBD1. Germline loops: CDR1 MNHEY, CDR2 SMNVEV (reference sequence). The length of the CDR3 is 15 residues. V shed 4 bases, J shed 4 bases, and the junction held 9 bases outside the gene matches. CDR3 in amino acids: CASSSYRGIRTEAFF. The CDR3 DNA follows: TGTGCCAGCAGTTCGTACAGGGGTATTCGCACTGAAGCTTTCTTT.

V gene TRBV27 combines with J gene TRBJ1-4; unclear D gene. This CDR3 has 13 residues. Germline CDR1 is MNHEY and CDR2 is SMNVEV (reference sequence). V lost 2 bases to trimming and J lost 8 bases, with 9 bases between them. As DNA, the CDR3 is TGTGCCAGCAGTTTAGTCAGAAACGAAAAACTGTTTTTT. Amino acids: CASSLVRNEKLFF.

The V call is TRBV6-5, the J call TRBJ1-2, with D unclear. The V gene lost 0 bases and the J gene lost 2 bases, with 4 bases spanning the gap. This CDR3 spans 13 amino acids. The germline CDR1 and CDR2 sequences are MNHEY and SVGAGI. The CDR3 DNA is TGTGCCAGCAGTTACTCTCTGAACTATGGCTACACCTTC. Translation: CASSYSLNYGYTF.

J is TRBJ2-7 and V is TRBV6-5, with TRBD1 matching 9 bases. V shed 8 bases and J 6 bases; nucleotides not matched to a gene: 8. Germline V lookup: CDR1 MNHEY, CDR2 SVGAGI. This CDR3 is built from 13 residues. In nucleotides, the CDR3 is TGTGCCAGCGCAGGGACAGGGATCGCCGAGCAGTACTTC. Its protein product is CASAGTGIAEQYF.

The chain links TRBV4-2 to TRBJ1-1, with no clear D. V lost 7 bases and J 1 base, leaving 10 bases between the germline ends. The CDR3 loop spans 13 amino acids. Germline V gene data show CDR1 as LGHNA and CDR2 as YNFKEQ. CDR3 sequence (DNA): TGTGCCAGCACCCGGGGAGGGAACACTGAAGCTTTCTTT. Its protein is CASTRGGNTEAFF.